These 26 T cell receptor beta chains originate from one sample sequenced in a study of blood T cell repertoires in COVID-19. Only in-frame clones appear in the TCRdb table, and some are missing; sequencing was by immunoSEQ multiplex PCR. The sample lists some 150,000 clones; about nine tenths were seen once. Material: peripheral blood. Every receptor here comes from a woman aged 50 to 60 with acute or convalescent COVID-19.

This chain links TRBV4-1 with TRBJ2-2; 8 positions match TRBD2. Trimming took 10 bases from V and 0 from J; bases not matched to a gene: 4. CDR1 and CDR2 (germline): MGHRA, YSYEKL. CDR3 length equals 14 residues. This CDR3 is CATGAGANTGELFF. The CDR3 nucleotides are TGCGCCACCGGAGCGGGAGCGAACACCGGGGAGCTGTTTTTT.

The chain employs TRBV28 and TRBJ1-5; D perhaps matches TRBD1 (5 bases). The ends were cut back, 8 bases at V and 4 bases at J, with 18 bases in the middle. Germline V gene data show CDR1 as MDHEN and CDR2 as SYDVKM. CDR3 size: 15 residues. The CDR3 sequence is CASRPDRQRNQPQHF. The CDR3 DNA follows: TGTGCCAGCCGACCGGATCGACAGCGAAATCAGCCCCAGCATTTT.

This rearrangement joins TRBV7-8 to TRBJ1-4, with 7 nucleotides matching TRBD1. Germline loops: CDR1 SGHVS, CDR2 FQNEAQ. Germline trimming cut 5 bases from V and 7 bases from J; bases unmatched to any gene: 13. The CDR3 sequence is 16 residues long. The chain's CDR3 is CASSPRQGGYGEKLFF. The CDR3 DNA sequence: TGTGCCAGCAGCCCCAGACAGGGAGGATACGGTGAAAAACTGTTTTTT.

V is TRBV25-1 and J is TRBJ2-1; 11 bases line up with TRBD2. The CDR3 spans 16 residues. The V segment lost 2 bases and the J segment 4 bases; nucleotides outside the gene matches: 4. Germline V gene sequence: CDR1 MGHDK, CDR2 SYGVNS. The CDR3 DNA is TGTGCCAGCAGTGAACTTAGCGGGGGGGAATACAATGAGCAGTTCTTC. Translation: CASSELSGGEYNEQFF.

The gene calls are TRBV4-1 and TRBJ1-2, with 8 bases that match TRBD1. Losses at the gene ends were 1 base for V and 1 base for J; bases not matched to a gene: 2. The CDR3 extends over 15 amino acids. Germline-derived CDR1 and CDR2 are MGHRA and YSYEKL. CDR3 region: CASSQGDRNNYGYTF. The CDR3 DNA reads TGCGCCAGCAGCCAAGGGGACAGGAATAACTATGGCTACACCTTC.

V and J are TRBV9 and TRBJ2-1, with 9 bases aligning to TRBD2. CDR3 length equals 15 residues. Losses at the gene ends were 3 bases for V and 6 bases for J; bases not matched to a gene: 7. Germline values: CDR1 SGDLS, CDR2 YYNGEE. In DNA, the CDR3 is TGTGCCAGCAGCGCGACTAGCGGCTGGATCAATGAGCAGTTCTTC. Translated: CASSATSGWINEQFF.

This chain joins TRBV4-1 and TRBJ1-1; 7 bases agree with TRBD1. The CDR3 is 12 residues long. CDR1 MGHRA and CDR2 YSYEKL come from the germline V gene. J gave up 8 bases and V 5 bases, and 5 bases lay outside the gene matches. This CDR3 reads CASSYSQGEAFF. The CDR3 DNA follows: TGCGCCAGCAGCTATTCACAGGGGGAAGCTTTCTTT.

On this clone: Other DNA sequences in this sample translate to the same CDR3. The J gene is TRBJ2-6, the V gene TRBV19, with 8 nucleotides matching TRBD1. Germline V gives CDR1 LNHDA, CDR2 SQIVND (reference sequence). This CDR3 region has 15 residues. After removal of 9 bases from V and 3 bases from J, the junction contained 7 bases not matched to a gene. The CDR3 loop is CASRRQGFGANVLTF. The CDR3 DNA reads as TGTGCCAGCCGAAGACAGGGGTTTGGGGCCAACGTCCTGACTTTC.

This clone came up once. The CDR3 spells CASSDQGAPGETQYF. The CDR3 DNA sequence: TGTGCCAGCAGCGACCAGGGGGCGCCGGGAGAGACCCAGTACTTC. The chain carries TRBV2 and TRBJ2-5, with 8 bases matching TRBD1. Germline CDR1 is SNHLY and CDR2 is FYNNEI. This CDR3 region has 15 residues. V was clipped by 6 bases and J by 4 bases; unmatched bases: 10.

The chain uses TRBV20-1 and TRBJ2-7; TRBD1 matches at 10 bases. This CDR3 is 13 amino acids long. V was clipped by 3 bases and J by 3 bases; unmatched bases: 2. The germline gives CDR1 DFQATT, CDR2 SNEGSKA (reference sequence). The CDR3 loop reads CSASWDRGYEQYF. The CDR3 region has the DNA TGCAGTGCTAGTTGGGACAGGGGCTACGAGCAGTACTTC.

In DNA, the CDR3 is TGTGCCAGCTCACCAACTCGGACTAGCGGGATTTTGGGGAATGAGCAGTTCTTC. Residues: CASSPTRTSGILGNEQFF. The V and J genes are TRBV18 and TRBJ2-1; 12 positions match TRBD2. This CDR3 has 18 amino acids. Per the germline V gene, CDR1 is KGHSH and CDR2 is LQKENI. With V trimmed by 2 bases and J by 7 bases, 12 bases remained unmatched.

The chain links TRBV6-6 to TRBJ1-5; a possible D gene is TRBD1 (6 bases). This CDR3 contains 14 residues. The V and J ends lost 6 bases and 8 bases respectively, with 17 bases between them. Germline V CDR1 and CDR2: MNHNY, SVGAGI (reference sequence). In DNA, the CDR3 is TGTGCCAGCAGCCCCCCAGGGGATCATGAGCCCCAGCATTTT. This sequence encodes CASSPPGDHEPQHF.

This clone is a singleton in its sample. The CDR3 spells CASSQELYKAVNTEAFF. In DNA, the CDR3 is TGCGCCAGCAGCCAAGAGCTCTATAAAGCCGTTAACACTGAAGCTTTCTTT. This chain connects TRBV4-1 to TRBJ1-1; D is uncertain. The V end lost 0 bases, the J end lost 2 bases, and 16 bases lay between the germline ends. Germline V CDR1 and CDR2: MGHRA, YSYEKL. This CDR3 is built from 17 residues.

The rearrangement links TRBV18 to TRBJ2-5; D possibly corresponds to TRBD1 (7 bases). Germline values: CDR1 KGHSH, CDR2 LQKENI. The V end was cut by 3 bases, the J end by 4 bases, with 12 bases between. This CDR3 is 14 amino acids long. CDR3 residues: CASSPQGGRETQYF. In DNA, the CDR3 is TGTGCCAGCTCACCGCAGGGGGGTCGAGAGACCCAGTACTTC. The variable domain in full, with the rest retrieved from reference TRBV18 and TRBJ2-5, is NAGVMQNPRHLVRRRGQEARLRCSPMKGHSHVYWYRQLPEEGLKFMVYLQKENIIDESGMPKERFSAEFPKEGPSILRIQQVVRGDSAAYFCASSPQGGRETQYFGPGTRLLVL.

The chain carries TRBV27 and TRBJ2-7; TRBD2 agrees at 10 bases. CDR1 is MNHEY, CDR2 SMNVEV, per germline (reference sequence). This CDR3 is 15 amino acids long. Losses at the gene ends were 5 bases for V and 3 bases for J; bases not matched to a gene: 7. The CDR3 region is CASSPPGLAIYEQYF. The CDR3 nucleotides read TGTGCCAGCAGTCCCCCGGGACTAGCGATCTACGAGCAGTACTTC.

Worth noting for this clone: Within the sample, other DNA sequences also encode this same CDR3. The rearrangement uses TRBV7-2 and TRBJ1-5; a possible D gene is TRBD1 (6 bases). This CDR3 spans 14 amino acids. V lost 4 bases to trimming and J lost 3 bases, with 10 bases between them. Germline CDR1 is SGHTA and CDR2 is FQGNSA. The CDR3 region has the DNA TGTGCCAGCAGCTCGGGACAACCCAATCAGCCCCAGCATTTT. Translation gives CASSSGQPNQPQHF.

CDR3 sequence: CASSELGAGRNSGNTIYF. The CDR3, as DNA: TGTGCCAGCAGTGAATTGGGTGCGGGGAGGAACTCTGGAAACACCATATATTTT. This chain connects TRBV2 to TRBJ1-3; D call uncertain. CDR3 length: 18 amino acids. V lost 2 bases, J lost 0 bases, and 17 bases lay in between. Germline V gene lookup returns CDR1 SNHLY and CDR2 FYNNEI.

The chain carries TRBV6-5 and TRBJ1-1, with TRBD1 matching over 7 bases. CDR1 and CDR2 (germline): MNHEY, SVGAGI. With 4 bases clipped from V and 0 bases from J, the junction kept 2 bases outside the gene matches. The CDR3 totals 14 residues. The DNA for the CDR3 is TGTGCCAGCAGTTTCAGGGGGATGAACACTGAAGCTTTCTTT. Protein product: CASSFRGMNTEAFF.

The chain employs TRBV5-8 and TRBJ2-3; D is undetermined. This CDR3 is 13 amino acids long. Germline assignment: CDR1 SGHTS and CDR2 YDEGEE. Trimming removed 0 bases at V and 5 bases at J, with 7 bases between. CDR3 in amino acids: CASSLGLQDTQYF. In DNA, the CDR3 is TGTGCCAGCAGCTTGGGGCTTCAAGATACGCAGTATTTT.

The rearrangement joins TRBV15 to TRBJ2-1; 9 bases match TRBD2. Germline V gives CDR1 LNHNV, CDR2 YYDKDF (reference sequence). V lost 3 bases and J lost 3; bases outside the gene matches: 0. CDR3 length: 14 amino acids. CDR3 bases: TGTGCCACCAGCAGGCGGGGGGGCTACAATGAGCAGTTCTTC. Amino acids: CATSRRGGYNEQFF.

V is TRBV19 and J is TRBJ2-7; 10 nucleotides match TRBD2. Germline V gene sequence: CDR1 LNHDA, CDR2 SQIVND (reference sequence). V lost 7 bases to trimming and J lost 2 bases; unmatched junction nucleotides: 5. CDR3 length: 14 amino acids. The CDR3 nucleotides read TGTGCCAGTAAGCCCACTAGCGGGACCTACGAGCAGTACTTC. As protein: CASKPTSGTYEQYF.

A few counts support this clone. CDR3 bases: TGTGCCAGCAGCCTGGGGTCGGGGGGCTATGGCTACACCTTC. This codes for CASSLGSGGYGYTF. This rearrangement joins TRBV3-1 (or the pseudogene TRBV3-2) to TRBJ1-2, with a possible D match to TRBD1 (5 bases). The CDR3 consists of 14 residues. Germline V gene lookup returns CDR1 LGHDT and CDR2 YNNKEL (reference sequence). The V and J ends lost 4 bases and 4 bases respectively, with 13 bases between them.

J is TRBJ2-6 and V is TRBV29-1, with D tentatively TRBD1 (6 bases). The germline CDR1 and CDR2 sequences are SQVTM and ANQGSEA. Trimming took 5 bases from V and 2 from J, leaving 25 bases between them. The CDR3 has 19 residues. The CDR3 here is CSVLNYGRGQGAGANVLTF. CDR3 coding DNA: TGCAGCGTTCTTAACTACGGCCGGGGACAAGGGGCTGGGGCCAACGTCCTGACTTTC. Drawing the rest from reference TRBV29-1 and TRBJ2-6, the complete variable domain is SAVISQKPSRDICQRGTSLTIQCQVDSQVTMMFWYRQQPGQSLTLIATANQGSEATYESGFVIDKFPISRPNLTFSTLTVSNMSPEDSSIYLCSVLNYGRGQGAGANVLTFGAGSRLTVL.

J is TRBJ2-3 and V is TRBV9; TRBD1 might be the D (6 bases). Germline V lookup: CDR1 SGDLS, CDR2 YYNGEE. V lost 3 bases and J 5 bases, leaving 7 bases between the germline ends. The CDR3 runs to 12 residues. The CDR3 sequence is CASSGQEDTQYF. The CDR3, as DNA: TGTGCCAGCAGCGGACAGGAAGATACGCAGTATTTT. The full variable domain, with the rest looked up from reference TRBV9 and TRBJ2-3, is DSGVTQTPKHLITATGQRVTLRCSPRSGDLSVYWYQQSLDQGLQFLIQYYNGEERAKGNILERFSAQQFPDLHSELNLSSLELGDSALYFCASSGQEDTQYFGPGTRLTVL.

By share, this clone counts as medium-sized. The rearrangement joins TRBV7-2 to TRBJ1-1, with no clear D. The CDR3 sequence is 14 residues long. In germline, CDR1 is SGHTA, CDR2 FQGNSA. V was clipped by 1 base and J by 2 bases, with 8 bases between them. As DNA, the CDR3 is TGTGCCAGCAGCTTAGTGGTTACAAACACTGAAGCTTTCTTT. It translates to CASSLVVTNTEAFF. The variable domain in full, with the rest retrieved from reference TRBV7-2 and TRBJ1-1, is GAGVSQSPSNKVTEKGKDVELRCDPISGHTALYWYRQSLGQGLEFLIYFQGNSAPDKSGLPSDRFSAERTGGSVSTLTIQRTQQEDSAVYLCASSLVVTNTEAFFGQGTRLTVV.

This clone occurred once. This chain joins TRBV7-2 and TRBJ2-5, with 8 bases matching TRBD2. The CDR3 has 15 amino acids. Germline V gene data show CDR1 as SGHTA and CDR2 as FQGNSA. The trim removed 6 bases at V and 1 base at J, leaving 7 bases unmatched. The CDR3 nucleotides are TGTGCCAGCAGGCGGGCGGGGGGTCTCCAAGAGACCCAGTACTTC. The encoded protein is CASRRAGGLQETQYF.